This T cell receptor beta chain appears in the sequencing data of a study of T-cell reconstitution after alpha-beta-depleted transplantation in children. The CDR3 loop spans 15 amino acids. Germline CDR1 is MNHEY and CDR2 is SVGAGI. The V end was cut by 4 bases, the J end by 2 bases, with 12 bases between. This clonotype showed up many times. What it binds is not known. Overall study findings and caveats: Some patients owed their high day-60 TCRbeta diversity to surviving recipient T cells and thymic progenitors. Counts and diversity of T cells one year after transplant came mostly from newly produced T cells.

The TCRbeta library incorporated unique molecular identifiers. In TCRdb, the PCR reads were re-called with MiXCR into one record per CDR3 protein. The sample carries 600,000 to 800,000 distinct CDR3 sequences, around 13% recorded once. The chain uses TRBV6-5 and TRBJ2-1, with TRBD2 as a possible D gene (6 bases). Sequencing was performed on PBMCs, taken before TCRalphabeta/CD19-depleted stem cell transplant. The sequence was collected from a girl aged 2-10 years with congenital amegakaryocytic thrombocytopenia, due to receive a stem cell transplant. For the CDR3, the DNA is TGTGCCAGCAGTTCCGTAGCGGTGACCTACAATGAGCAGTTCTTC. It translates to CASSSVAVTYNEQFF.